Below are 32 T cell receptor beta chains sequenced from a single sample in a study of blood T cell repertoires in COVID-19. Libraries were prepared by immunoSEQ multiplex PCR; TCRdb keeps only in-frame clonotypes and omits some of them. This repertoire shows about 29,000 clones, 70% to 90% found once; its top ten account for around 28%. The sequenced sample was peripheral blood. The receptors originated from an elderly woman with COVID-19, enrolled during active disease.

The rearrangement links TRBV5-1 to TRBJ1-3; 9 bases fit TRBD1. The CDR3 contains 15 residues. Germline V lookup: CDR1 SGHRS, CDR2 YFSETQ. Germline trimming cut 4 bases from V and 3 bases from J; bases unmatched to any gene: 5. The CDR3 here is CASSAGQGFGNTIYF. The CDR3 DNA is TGCGCCAGCAGCGCGGGACAGGGTTTTGGAAACACCATATATTTT.

The chain carries TRBV2 and TRBJ1-1; D is uncertain. The V gene's germline CDR1 is SNHLY and CDR2 FYNNEI. This CDR3 region has 15 residues. The V and J ends lost 6 bases and 1 base respectively, with 15 bases between them. CDR3 nucleotide sequence: TGTGCCAGCAGGGCCGTATGGCCGCCGAACACTGAAGCTTTCTTT. Protein: CASRAVWPPNTEAFF. The full variable domain, with the rest looked up from reference TRBV2 and TRBJ1-1, is EPEVTQTPSHQVTQMGQEVILRCVPISNHLYFYWYRQILGQKVEFLVSFYNNEISEKSEIFDDQFSVERPDGSNFTLKIRSTKLEDSAMYFCASRAVWPPNTEAFFGQGTRLTVV.

This chain links TRBV7-9 with TRBJ1-1; tentative D call: TRBD1 (6 bases). Trimming took off 6 bases at V and 8 bases at J, with 16 bases between the two ends. The CDR3 is 13 amino acids. Germline V gene data show CDR1 as SEHNR and CDR2 as FQNEAQ (reference sequence). The CDR3 bases are TGTGCCAGCAGTTCAGGACAGACACTAGAAGCTTTCTTT. Translating it yields CASSSGQTLEAFF.

This chain links TRBV29-1 with TRBJ2-5; maybe TRBD1 (5 bases). CDR3 length: 14 amino acids. Germline loops: CDR1 SQVTM, CDR2 ANQGSEA. The germline V and J ends were trimmed by 3 bases and 2 bases, with 13 bases remaining between them. The CDR3 sequence is CSVELAGKQETQYF. In nucleotides, the CDR3 is TGCAGCGTTGAGTTGGCAGGGAAGCAAGAGACCCAGTACTTC.

This chain joins TRBV28 and TRBJ2-2; possible D gene TRBD1, 6 bases. The V end lost 2 bases, the J end lost 7 bases, and 14 bases lay between the germline ends. From germline, CDR1 is MDHEN and CDR2 SYDVKM. This CDR3 has 15 amino acids. The CDR3 DNA follows: TGTGCCAGCAGTTTAAGCCTGGGGGCCGGCGGGGAGCTGTTTTTT. Translation gives CASSLSLGAGGELFF.

The V call is TRBV5-5, the J call TRBJ1-5, with TRBD1 identical over 8 bases. The CDR3 runs to 19 residues. Unmatched junction bases numbered 11, after V lost 0 bases and J lost 0 bases. Germline values: CDR1 SGHKS, CDR2 YYEKEE (reference sequence). CDR3 region: CASSLGRGDRRLSNQPQHF. CDR3 coding DNA: TGTGCCAGCAGCTTGGGGAGGGGGGACAGGCGTCTTAGCAATCAGCCCCAGCATTTT.

The gene calls are TRBV7-6 and TRBJ2-7; D perhaps matches TRBD1 (6 bases). Trimming removed 0 bases at V and 7 bases at J, with 13 bases between. The CDR3 extends over 14 amino acids. Germline V lookup: CDR1 SGHVS, CDR2 FNYEAQ. CDR3 in amino acids: CASSLAPTQGEQYF. CDR3 bases: TGTGCCAGCAGCTTAGCCCCAACCCAGGGGGAGCAGTACTTC.

The chain uses TRBV2 and TRBJ2-3; 8 bases map to TRBD2. CDR1 SNHLY and CDR2 FYNNEI come from the germline V gene. This CDR3 region has 16 residues. J lost 3 bases, V lost 8 bases, and 13 bases had no gene match. The chain's CDR3 is CASAAAGGKGTDTQYF. In DNA, the CDR3 is TGTGCCAGCGCCGCGGCGGGGGGAAAGGGAACAGATACGCAGTATTTT.

This clone appeared a single time. The chain uses TRBV15 and TRBJ1-6; D ambiguous. V lost 4 bases and J 2 bases, leaving 9 bases between the germline ends. The CDR3 has 15 residues. From germline, CDR1 is LNHNV and CDR2 YYDKDF (reference sequence). DNA for the CDR3: TGTGCCACCAGCAAAAACGGGGCCTATAATTCACCCCTCCACTTT. It codes for CATSKNGAYNSPLHF.

This sequence joins TRBV9 and TRBJ1-1; the D is unclear. The CDR3 is 15 amino acids. The V gene lost 2 bases and the J gene lost 0 bases, with 11 bases spanning the gap. CDR1 is SGDLS, CDR2 YYNGEE, per germline. The CDR3 protein is CASSVQSAMNTEAFF. CDR3 DNA: TGTGCCAGCAGCGTTCAATCAGCGATGAACACTGAAGCTTTCTTT.

The J gene is TRBJ1-1, the V gene TRBV7-8; D remains unclear. V was trimmed by 5 bases and J by 5 bases, leaving 15 bases between them. CDR1 is SGHVS and CDR2 is FQNEAQ in the germline V gene. CDR3 size: 14 residues. CDR3 bases: TGTGCCAGCAGCCTATCACACGGGAGGACTGAAGCTTTCTTT. It translates to CASSLSHGRTEAFF.

This rearrangement joins TRBV5-1 to TRBJ2-7, with 7 nucleotides matching TRBD1. This CDR3 has 15 residues. Germline CDR1 is SGHRS and CDR2 is YFSETQ. The trim removed 2 bases at V and 2 bases at J, leaving 7 bases unmatched. For the CDR3, the DNA is TGCGCCAGCAGCTTCGAACAGGGGCGAACCTACGAGCAGTACTTC. Amino acids: CASSFEQGRTYEQYF.

CDR3 in DNA: TGTGCCAGCAAGAGACAGGGTACCCAACTAGGCTATGGCTACACCTTC. Translating it yields CASKRQGTQLGYGYTF. The chain recombines TRBV9 with TRBJ1-2; 7 bases line up with TRBD1. CDR3 size: 16 residues. The germline V gene has CDR1 SGDLS and CDR2 YYNGEE. V shed 6 bases and J 4 bases; nucleotides not matched to a gene: 15.

The chain employs TRBV28 and TRBJ1-6; D is possibly TRBD1 (5 bases). The germline V and J ends were trimmed by 1 base and 16 bases, with 14 bases remaining between them. The CDR3 totals 13 residues. Germline assignment: CDR1 MDHEN and CDR2 SYDVKM. CDR3 coding DNA: TGTGCCAGCAGTTTATCCCCGTGGGCAGGGCTCCACTTT. Its translation is CASSLSPWAGLHF.

The chain recombines TRBV10-3 with TRBJ1-6; D is unresolved. V was shortened by 2 bases and J by 7 bases, with 12 bases between the two germline ends. This CDR3 is 15 amino acids long. Germline values: CDR1 ENHRY, CDR2 SYGVKD. The CDR3 coding sequence is TGTGCCATCAGTGAGGGGCCAGGAACCAATTCACCCCTCCACTTT. Its translation: CAISEGPGTNSPLHF.

This rearrangement joins TRBV3-1 (or the pseudogene TRBV3-2) to TRBJ2-7, with TRBD1 as a possible D gene (5 bases). This CDR3 has 16 amino acids. CDR1 is LGHDT and CDR2 is YNNKEL in the germline V gene (reference sequence). Trimming shortened V by 4 bases and J by 4 bases, and 20 bases separated the two germline ends. This chain's CDR3 is CASSLNGVRGSYEQYF. CDR3 coding DNA: TGTGCCAGCAGCCTGAATGGGGTTAGGGGATCTTACGAGCAGTACTTC.

The chain uses TRBV14 and TRBJ1-1; possibly TRBD1 for D (6 bases). Trimming removed 0 bases at V and 14 bases at J, with 19 bases between. CDR1 is SGHDN, CDR2 FVKESK, per germline. This CDR3 contains 14 residues. The CDR3 DNA sequence: TGTGCCAGCAGCCAAGAGACGGTGACAGGTTTTGCCTTCTTT. Its translation: CASSQETVTGFAFF.

The chain is built from TRBV19 and TRBJ1-5; tentatively, D is TRBD1 (6 bases). The V end was cut by 5 bases, the J end by 4 bases, with 18 bases between. The CDR3 contains 16 residues. CDR1 and CDR2 from the germline V gene are LNHDA and SQIVND (reference sequence). This CDR3 is CASSPLGRGDNQPQHF. For the CDR3, the DNA is TGTGCCAGTAGTCCGCTGGGGAGGGGGGATAATCAGCCCCAGCATTTT.

CDR3 in DNA: TGTGCCAGCAGTTTAATACAGGGCTATGGCTACACCTTC. Protein sequence: CASSLIQGYGYTF. V and J are TRBV12-3 or TRBV12-4 and TRBJ1-2, with D possibly being TRBD1 (6 bases). Between the trimmed V and J ends, which lost 2 bases and 4 bases, there was a span of 8 bases. This CDR3 has 13 residues.

The chain combines TRBV5-4 with TRBJ1-2, with D unresolved. Germline V gives CDR1 SGHNT, CDR2 YYREEE (reference sequence). The V end was cut by 0 bases, the J end by 0 bases, with 15 bases between. This CDR3 region has 17 residues. The CDR3 DNA sequence: TGTGCCAGCAGCTTGGCCTTTGGTCAGAATTCTAACTATGGCTACACCTTC. Its translation is CASSLAFGQNSNYGYTF.

This chain joins TRBV9 and TRBJ1-6; 7 bases match TRBD1. J was trimmed by 7 bases and V by 5 bases; bases with no gene match: 6. Germline V gene lookup returns CDR1 SGDLS and CDR2 YYNGEE. CDR3 length: 14 residues. The CDR3 DNA follows: TGTGCCAGCAGTGGACAGGCAGGGAATTCACCCCTCCACTTT. Encoded protein: CASSGQAGNSPLHF.

The CDR3 is CASSISGTGGGSGYTF. In DNA, the CDR3 is TGTGCCAGTAGTATCTCTGGTACAGGGGGCGGTTCTGGCTACACCTTC. This sequence joins TRBV19 and TRBJ1-2; TRBD1 aligns across 9 bases. Per germline, CDR1 LNHDA and CDR2 SQIVND (reference sequence). This CDR3 has 16 residues. V dropped 3 bases and J dropped 7; count of bases not matched to a gene: 12.

This chain links TRBV6-1 with TRBJ2-3, with 8 bases lining up with TRBD1. V trimming: 3 bases; J trimming: 3 bases; junction bases outside the gene matches: 5. CDR1 and CDR2 (germline): MNHNS, SASEGT. CDR3 length: 15 residues. Here the CDR3 DNA reads TGTGCCAGCAGTGATGGACAGGGAAGGACAGATACGCAGTATTTT. It encodes CASSDGQGRTDTQYF.

The rearrangement joins TRBV6-6 to TRBJ2-3; TRBD2 matches 8 bases. From germline, CDR1 is MNHNY and CDR2 SVGAGI (reference sequence). With V trimmed by 5 bases and J by 6 bases, 7 bases remained unmatched. There are 14 residues in the CDR3. The CDR3 DNA follows: TGTGCCAGCAGTCACGGGGGGGCCGTGGATACGCAGTATTTT. Translated: CASSHGGAVDTQYF.

The chain is built from TRBV7-2 and TRBJ2-7; TRBD1 aligns across 8 bases. V shed 3 bases, J shed 7 bases, and the junction held 8 bases outside the gene matches. The CDR3 loop spans 14 amino acids. Germline CDR1 is SGHTA and CDR2 is FQGNSA. The CDR3 region has the DNA TGTGCCAGCAGCTTTCGTCGGCAGGGGGCTGAGCAGTACTTC. Protein: CASSFRRQGAEQYF.

The genes are TRBV19 and TRBJ1-5; no reliable D call. This CDR3 spans 16 amino acids. Trimming shortened V by 3 bases and J by 6 bases, and 18 bases separated the two germline ends. Germline values: CDR1 LNHDA, CDR2 SQIVND (reference sequence). The CDR3 coding sequence is TGTGCCAGTAGTATCCGATCGCCGGGGAGTAGTCAGCCCCAGCATTTT. Residues: CASSIRSPGSSQPQHF.

This chain connects TRBV21-1 to TRBJ1-3; the listed D gene, TRBD1, was not tested against the DNA. TRBV21-1 is marked as a pseudogene. The CDR3 runs to 17 residues. The CDR3 bases are TGTGCCAGCAGCAAAGGGAACGACAGGGACGTTGGAAACACCATATATTTT. This codes for CASSKGNDRDVGNTIYF.

This CDR3 is CASSIQASSYNSPLHF. The DNA for the CDR3 is TGTGCCAGTAGTATCCAGGCCAGCTCCTATAATTCACCCCTCCACTTT. V usage is TRBV19 and J usage is TRBJ1-6; D remains ambiguous. Germline assignment: CDR1 LNHDA and CDR2 SQIVND (reference sequence). Trimming stripped 3 bases from V and 0 bases from J, with 9 bases between. The CDR3 spans 16 residues. The complete variable domain, with remaining parts taken from reference TRBV19 and TRBJ1-6, reads DGGITQSPKYLFRKEGQNVTLSCEQNLNHDAMYWYRQDPGQGLRLIYYSQIVNDFQKGDIAEGYSVSREKKESFPLTVTSAQKNPTAFYLCASSIQASSYNSPLHFGNGTRLTVT.

This sequence joins TRBV29-1 and TRBJ1-1, with TRBD1 identical over 7 bases. The CDR3 extends over 13 amino acids. The junction had 5 bases not matched to a gene; V was cut back by 4 bases and J by 3 bases. Germline V lookup: CDR1 SQVTM, CDR2 ANQGSEA. CDR3 nucleotide sequence: TGCAGCGTTGCAACAGGGGCAGACACTGAAGCTTTCTTT. This translates into CSVATGADTEAFF.

V usage is TRBV12-5 and J usage is TRBJ2-3, with 8 bases fitting TRBD1. The V segment lost 9 bases and the J segment 1 base; nucleotides outside the gene matches: 9. CDR1 LGHNT and CDR2 FRNRAP come from the germline V gene. There are 15 residues in the CDR3. CDR3 in amino acids: CASRPGTGGTDTQYF. CDR3 bases: TGTGCTAGCCGACCCGGGACAGGAGGCACAGATACGCAGTATTTT.

This sequence joins TRBV4-1 and TRBJ1-2; D call uncertain. The CDR3 runs 15 residues. Germline loops: CDR1 MGHRA, CDR2 YSYEKL. V lost 3 bases and J lost 0, with 11 bases in between. The CDR3 bases are TGCGCCAGCAGCCAGGCCAGCGGGGCTAACTATGGCTACACCTTC. Translating it yields CASSQASGANYGYTF.

The gene calls are TRBV27 and TRBJ1-2, with TRBD1 matching 7 bases. After removal of 2 bases from V and 0 bases from J, the junction contained 9 bases not matched to a gene. CDR1 and CDR2 (germline): MNHEY, SMNVEV (reference sequence). This CDR3 is built from 17 residues. The CDR3 reads CASSLRYRDRANYGYTF. The CDR3 nucleotides are TGTGCCAGCAGTTTAAGATACCGGGACAGAGCTAACTATGGCTACACCTTC.